Detailed here is one TCR beta chain. Its antigen is unknown. Trimming stripped 0 bases from V and 0 bases from J, with 9 bases between. This CDR3 region has 17 residues. Germline CDR1 and CDR2: LNHNV and YYDKDF (reference sequence). The entry originates in a study of shared clonotypes between healthy human individuals. Study-level results: When compared with the clonotypes that were shared by all four sorted-subset donors, the non-shared clonotypes turned out to have lower generation probabilities. Larger estimated richness was generally recorded for naive subsets relative to memory subsets.

The protocol was immunoSEQ multiplex PCR, while the TCRdb copy is restricted to in-frame clones and leaves out a portion. This sample carries around 1.1 million clones, around three quarters of them seen once, and the ten largest clones take approximately 0.9%. The origin of this receptor is a man between 18 and 29 years old in good health. Some clones in this sample may be carry-over from other donors' samples. The chain employs TRBV15 and TRBJ2-6; weak D call: TRBD1 (6 bases). Material for sequencing was memory CD4+ T cells from PBMCs. The subset is: CD45RA-negative fraction. In DNA, the CDR3 is TGTGCCACCAGCAGAGATGGGGGCAGCTCTGGGGCCAACGTCCTGACTTTC. Amino acids: CATSRDGGSSGANVLTF.